The next 10 T cell receptor beta chains were all read from a single sample in a study of T cell responses to AZD1222 COVID-19 vaccine. The protocol was immunoSEQ multiplex PCR, while the TCRdb copy is restricted to in-frame clones and leaves out a portion. In the table there are some 150,000 clones, roughly 90% of which are singletons. The source material was peripheral blood, sampled 28 days after the second AZD1222 dose. The source of these receptors is an adult who received the AZD1222 COVID-19 vaccine.

V gene TRBV19 combines with J gene TRBJ1-5, with D maybe TRBD1 (6 bases). V lost 10 bases, J lost 10 bases, and 8 bases lay in between. The germline CDR1 and CDR2 sequences are LNHDA and SQIVND (reference sequence). The CDR3 has 9 amino acids. In nucleotides, the CDR3 is TGTGCCACAGGGGACCCCCAGCATTTT. It encodes CATGDPQHF.

The chain links TRBV11-3 to TRBJ1-3; D is undetermined. CDR1 is SGHNT, CDR2 YENEEA, per germline. V was shortened by 5 bases and J by 0 bases, with 5 bases between the two germline ends. The CDR3 runs 13 residues. CDR3 DNA: TGTGCCAGCAGCGCCCGCTCTGGAAACACCATATATTTT. Translating it yields CASSARSGNTIYF.

This clone has only one observation. The rearrangement links TRBV4-3 to TRBJ1-1; no clear D. This CDR3 has 14 amino acids. Trimming removed 0 bases from V and 1 base from J, with 6 bases in between. The V gene's germline CDR1 is LGHNA and CDR2 YSLEER. The CDR3 DNA sequence: TGCGCCAGCAGCCAAGATTGGGGGAACACTGAAGCTTTCTTT. Amino acids: CASSQDWGNTEAFF.

The V call is TRBV10-2, the J call TRBJ2-1; TRBD2 aligns across 8 bases. The V gene end was trimmed by 2 bases and the J gene end by 4 bases; junction bases not matched to a gene: 10. Germline loops: CDR1 WSHSY, CDR2 SAAADI. CDR3 size: 17 residues. CDR3 loop: CASSEPSSGGPYNEQFF. The CDR3 nucleotides read TGCGCCAGCAGTGAGCCCTCCTCGGGAGGGCCGTACAATGAGCAGTTCTTC.

The rearrangement uses TRBV30 and TRBJ2-3; D might be TRBD2 (6 bases). Trimming stripped 7 bases from V and 7 bases from J, with 24 bases between. The CDR3 covers 15 residues. Germline assignment: CDR1 GTSNPN and CDR2 SVGIG (reference sequence). DNA for the CDR3: TGTGCCTTCCAGGAGGCTAGCGCGACAATCAATACGCAGTATTTT. It codes for CAFQEASATINTQYF.

This rearrangement joins TRBV6-6 to TRBJ2-6; 8 bases align to TRBD1. The CDR3 consists of 18 residues. CDR1 MNHNY and CDR2 SVGAGI come from the germline V gene (reference sequence). The V segment lost 5 bases and the J segment 0 bases; nucleotides outside the gene matches: 9. The CDR3 DNA follows: TGTGCCAGCAGTCGACTGGACAGGGCGTTCTCTGGGGCCAACGTCCTGACTTTC. This translates into CASSRLDRAFSGANVLTF.

The genes are TRBV12-3 or TRBV12-4 and TRBJ1-6; 7 positions agree with TRBD1. V was clipped by 7 bases and J by 10 bases; unmatched bases: 7. The CDR3 spans 13 residues. CDR3 region: CASKGAPGSPLHF. The CDR3 DNA reads as TGTGCCAGCAAGGGGGCACCTGGGTCACCCCTCCACTTT.

This chain joins TRBV6-5 and TRBJ2-1, with 7 bases that match TRBD1. Losses at the gene ends were 8 bases for V and 3 bases for J; bases not matched to a gene: 7. Germline values: CDR1 MNHEY, CDR2 SVGAGI. The CDR3 is made up of 14 amino acids. CDR3 coding DNA: TGTGCCAGCCACCGGGACAGCAACTACAATGAGCAGTTCTTC. Translated: CASHRDSNYNEQFF.

The chain carries TRBV5-4 and TRBJ2-7, with 7 positions matching TRBD2. CDR1 is SGHNT, CDR2 YYREEE, per germline (reference sequence). V dropped 4 bases and J dropped 2; count of bases not matched to a gene: 9. This CDR3 is 15 amino acids long. The CDR3 reads CASSREGGRPYEQYF. CDR3 in DNA: TGTGCCAGCAGCCGCGAGGGCGGGAGACCCTACGAGCAGTACTTC.

In this sample, this clone turned up a few times. The chain uses TRBV28 and TRBJ2-1; D uncertain. This CDR3 spans 12 amino acids. The germline V and J ends were trimmed by 5 bases and 6 bases, with 8 bases remaining between them. Germline CDR1 and CDR2: MDHEN and SYDVKM. The CDR3 here is CASSPLLNEQFF. Written as DNA, the CDR3 is TGTGCCAGCAGTCCCCTACTCAATGAGCAGTTCTTC. Based on the CDR3 plus reference TRBV28 and TRBJ2-1, the full variable domain is DVKVTQSSRYLVKRTGEKVFLECVQDMDHENMFWYRQDPGLGLRLIYFSYDVKMKEKGDIPEGYSVSREKKERFSLILESASTNQTSMYLCASSPLLNEQFFGPGTRLTVL.